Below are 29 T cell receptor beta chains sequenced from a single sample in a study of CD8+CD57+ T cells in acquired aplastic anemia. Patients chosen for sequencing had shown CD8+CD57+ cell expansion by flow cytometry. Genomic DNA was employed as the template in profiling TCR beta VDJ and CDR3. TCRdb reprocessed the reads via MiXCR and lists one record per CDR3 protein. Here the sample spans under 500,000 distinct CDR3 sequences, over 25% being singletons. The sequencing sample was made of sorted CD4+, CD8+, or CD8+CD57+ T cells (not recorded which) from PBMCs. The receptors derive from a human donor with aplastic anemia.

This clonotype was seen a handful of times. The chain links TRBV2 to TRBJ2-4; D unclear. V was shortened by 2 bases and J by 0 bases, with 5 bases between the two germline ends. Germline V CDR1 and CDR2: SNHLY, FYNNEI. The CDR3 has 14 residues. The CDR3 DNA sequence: TGTGCCAGCAGTGAAACAGCAGCCAAAAACATTCAGTACTTC. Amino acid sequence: CASSETAAKNIQYF.

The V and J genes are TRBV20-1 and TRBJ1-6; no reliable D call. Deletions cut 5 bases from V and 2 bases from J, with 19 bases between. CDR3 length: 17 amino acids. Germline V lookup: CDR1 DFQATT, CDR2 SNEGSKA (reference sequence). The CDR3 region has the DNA TGCAGTGCTCCGTGGGCCTTCCAGAGGACCTATAATTCACCCCTCCACTTT. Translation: CSAPWAFQRTYNSPLHF.

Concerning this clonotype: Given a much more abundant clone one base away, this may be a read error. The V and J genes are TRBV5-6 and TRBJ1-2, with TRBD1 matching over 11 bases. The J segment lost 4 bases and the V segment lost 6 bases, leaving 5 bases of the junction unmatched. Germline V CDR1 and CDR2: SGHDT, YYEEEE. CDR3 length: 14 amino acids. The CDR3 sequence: CASKRTGGSYGYTF. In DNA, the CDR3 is TGTGCCAGCAAGAGGACAGGGGGCTCCTATGGCTACACCTTC. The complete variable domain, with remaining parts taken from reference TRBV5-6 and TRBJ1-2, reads DAGVTQSPTHLIKTRGQQVTLRCSPKSGHDTVSWYQQALGQGPQFIFQYYEEEERQRGNFPDRFSGHQFPNYSSELNVNALLLGDSALYLCASKRTGGSYGYTFGSGTRLTVV.

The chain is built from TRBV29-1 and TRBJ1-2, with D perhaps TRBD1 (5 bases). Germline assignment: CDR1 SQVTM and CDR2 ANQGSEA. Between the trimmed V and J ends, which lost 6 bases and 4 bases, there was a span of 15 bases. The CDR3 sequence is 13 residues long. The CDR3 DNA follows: TGCAGCGTCTATATGACAGCCTTCTATGGCTACACCTTC. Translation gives CSVYMTAFYGYTF.

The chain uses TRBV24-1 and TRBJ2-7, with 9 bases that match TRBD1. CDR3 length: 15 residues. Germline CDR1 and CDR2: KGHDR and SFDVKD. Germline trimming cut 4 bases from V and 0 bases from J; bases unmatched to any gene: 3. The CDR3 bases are TGTGCCACCAGTGACGGGACAGGGACCTCCTACGAGCAGTACTTC. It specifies CATSDGTGTSYEQYF.

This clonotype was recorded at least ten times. This chain's CDR3 is CASSLYTGNQPQHF. For the CDR3, the DNA is TGTGCCAGCAGCTTGTATACAGGTAATCAGCCCCAGCATTTT. The gene calls are TRBV5-5 and TRBJ1-5; tentative D call: TRBD1 (5 bases). Germline CDR1 reads SGHKS; CDR2 reads YYEKEE (reference sequence). The CDR3 covers 14 residues. V was clipped by 1 base and J by 4 bases, with 9 bases between them.

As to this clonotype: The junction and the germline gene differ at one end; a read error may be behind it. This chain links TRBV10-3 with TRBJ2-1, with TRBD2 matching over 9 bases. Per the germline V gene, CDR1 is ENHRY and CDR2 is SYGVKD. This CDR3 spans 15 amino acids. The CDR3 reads CASSESASGVREQFF. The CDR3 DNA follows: TGTGCCAGCAGTGAGTCGGCTAGCGGGGTTAGGGAGCAGTTCTTC.

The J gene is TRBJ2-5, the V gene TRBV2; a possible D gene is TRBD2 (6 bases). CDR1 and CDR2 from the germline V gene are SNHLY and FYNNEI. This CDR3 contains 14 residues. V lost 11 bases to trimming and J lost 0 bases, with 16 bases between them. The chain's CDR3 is CAPRRPGDQETQYF. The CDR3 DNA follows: TGTGCCCCAAGGAGGCCGGGGGACCAAGAGACCCAGTACTTC.

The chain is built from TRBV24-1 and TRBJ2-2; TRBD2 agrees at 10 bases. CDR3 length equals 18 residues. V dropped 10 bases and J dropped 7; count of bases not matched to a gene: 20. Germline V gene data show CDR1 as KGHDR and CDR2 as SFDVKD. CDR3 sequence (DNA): TGTGCCACATTGGGGCTGGGTAGCGGGGGGATGGAGGTCGGGGAGCTGTTTTTT. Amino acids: CATLGLGSGGMEVGELFF.

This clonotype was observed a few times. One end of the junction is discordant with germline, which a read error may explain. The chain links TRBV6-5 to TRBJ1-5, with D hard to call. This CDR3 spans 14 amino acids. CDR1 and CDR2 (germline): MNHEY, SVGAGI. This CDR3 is CASSYGWGDQLQHF. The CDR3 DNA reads TGTGCCAGCAGTTACGGGTGGGGTGATCAGCTCCAGCATTTT.

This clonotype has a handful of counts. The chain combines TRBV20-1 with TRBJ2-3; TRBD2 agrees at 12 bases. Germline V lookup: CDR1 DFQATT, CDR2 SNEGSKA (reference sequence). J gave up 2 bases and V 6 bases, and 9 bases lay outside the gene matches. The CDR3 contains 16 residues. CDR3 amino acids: CSAEARTSGDTDTQYF. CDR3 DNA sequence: TGCAGTGCAGAAGCCCGGACTAGCGGGGACACAGATACGCAGTATTTT.

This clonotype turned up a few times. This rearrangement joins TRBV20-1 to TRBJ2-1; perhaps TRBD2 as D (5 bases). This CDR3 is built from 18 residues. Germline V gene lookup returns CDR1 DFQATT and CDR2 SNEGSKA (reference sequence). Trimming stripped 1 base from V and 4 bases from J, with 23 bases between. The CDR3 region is CSARGSFLAVLAYNEQFF. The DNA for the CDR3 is TGCAGTGCTAGAGGTAGCTTCCTAGCCGTATTAGCGTACAATGAGCAGTTCTTC.

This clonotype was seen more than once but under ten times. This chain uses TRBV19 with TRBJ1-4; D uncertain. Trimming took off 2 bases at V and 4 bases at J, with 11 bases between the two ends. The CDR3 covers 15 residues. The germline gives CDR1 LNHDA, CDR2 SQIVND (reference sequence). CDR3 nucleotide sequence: TGTGCCAGTAGTATAAGCCAGACTATTAATGAAAAACTGTTTTTT. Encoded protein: CASSISQTINEKLFF.

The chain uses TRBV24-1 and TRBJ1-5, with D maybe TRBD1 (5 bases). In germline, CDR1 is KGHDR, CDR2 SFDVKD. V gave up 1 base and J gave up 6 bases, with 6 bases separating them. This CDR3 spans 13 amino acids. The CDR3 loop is CATSDLRGQPQHF. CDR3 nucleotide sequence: TGTGCCACCAGTGATTTAAGGGGTCAGCCCCAGCATTTT.

Here the CDR3 reads CASSLGGRPSNQPQHF. The CDR3 DNA reads TGTGCCAGCAGTCTCGGGGGGCGGCCCAGCAATCAGCCCCAGCATTTT. The rearrangement links TRBV12-3 or TRBV12-4 to TRBJ1-5; D perhaps matches TRBD1 (6 bases). CDR3 length equals 16 residues. V was clipped by 5 bases and J by 1 base, with 15 bases between them.

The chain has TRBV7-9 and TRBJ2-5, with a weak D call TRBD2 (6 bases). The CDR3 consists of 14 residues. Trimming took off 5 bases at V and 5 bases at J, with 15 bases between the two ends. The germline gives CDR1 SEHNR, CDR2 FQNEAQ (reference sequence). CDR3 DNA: TGTGCCAGCAGCGGCGGAGGAGGGGTTGAGACCCAGTACTTC. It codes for CASSGGGGVETQYF.

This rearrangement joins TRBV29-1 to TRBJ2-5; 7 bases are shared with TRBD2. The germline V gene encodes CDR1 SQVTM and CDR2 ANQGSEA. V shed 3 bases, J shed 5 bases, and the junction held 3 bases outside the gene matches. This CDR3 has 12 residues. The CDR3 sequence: CSVDTAGETQYF. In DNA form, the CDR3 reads TGCAGCGTTGATACAGCGGGGGAGACCCAGTACTTC.

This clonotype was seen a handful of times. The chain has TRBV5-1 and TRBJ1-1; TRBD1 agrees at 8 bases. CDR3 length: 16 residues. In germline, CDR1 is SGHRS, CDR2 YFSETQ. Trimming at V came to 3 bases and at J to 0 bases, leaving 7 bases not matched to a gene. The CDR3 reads CASSSDRAPMNTEAFF. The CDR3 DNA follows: TGCGCCAGCAGCTCGGACAGGGCGCCAATGAACACTGAAGCTTTCTTT. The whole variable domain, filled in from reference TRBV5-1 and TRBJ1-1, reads KAGVTQTPRYLIKTRGQQVTLSCSPISGHRSVSWYQQTPGQGLQFLFEYFSETQRNKGNFPGRFSGRQFSNSRSEMNVSTLELGDSALYLCASSSDRAPMNTEAFFGQGTRLTVV.

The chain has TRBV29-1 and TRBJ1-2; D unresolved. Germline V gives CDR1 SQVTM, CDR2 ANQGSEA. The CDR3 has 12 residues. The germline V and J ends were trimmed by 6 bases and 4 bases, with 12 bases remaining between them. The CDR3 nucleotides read TGCAGCGTCCGTAGCGGGAGCTATGGCTACACCTTC. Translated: CSVRSGSYGYTF.

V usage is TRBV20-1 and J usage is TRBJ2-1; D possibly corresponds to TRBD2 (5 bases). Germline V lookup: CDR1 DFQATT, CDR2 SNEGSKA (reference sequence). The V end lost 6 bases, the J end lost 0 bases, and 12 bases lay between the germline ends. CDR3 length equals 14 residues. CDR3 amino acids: CSARGFSSYNEQFF. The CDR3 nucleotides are TGCAGTGCCCGGGGATTTAGCTCCTACAATGAGCAGTTCTTC.

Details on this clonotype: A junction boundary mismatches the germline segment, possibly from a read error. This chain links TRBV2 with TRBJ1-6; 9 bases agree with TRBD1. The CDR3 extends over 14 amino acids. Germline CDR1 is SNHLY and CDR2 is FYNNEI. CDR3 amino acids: CTSSGGQGISPLHF. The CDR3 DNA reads TGTACCAGCAGCGGGGGACAGGGTATTTCACCCCTCCACTTT.

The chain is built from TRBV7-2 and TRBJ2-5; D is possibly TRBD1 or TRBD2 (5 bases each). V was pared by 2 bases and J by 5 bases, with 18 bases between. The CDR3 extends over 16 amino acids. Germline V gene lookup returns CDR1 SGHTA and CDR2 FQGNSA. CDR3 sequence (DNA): TGTGCCAGCAGCTTATGGGGTACGGGACCCGGGGAGACCCAGTACTTC. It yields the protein CASSLWGTGPGETQYF.

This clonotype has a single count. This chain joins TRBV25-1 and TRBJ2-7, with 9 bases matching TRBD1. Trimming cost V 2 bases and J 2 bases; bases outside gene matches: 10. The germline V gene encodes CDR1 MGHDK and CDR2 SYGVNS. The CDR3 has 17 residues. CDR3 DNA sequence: TGTGCCAGCAGTGAACCAGGTACAGGGGGCGCAACCTACGAGCAGTACTTC. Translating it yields CASSEPGTGGATYEQYF.

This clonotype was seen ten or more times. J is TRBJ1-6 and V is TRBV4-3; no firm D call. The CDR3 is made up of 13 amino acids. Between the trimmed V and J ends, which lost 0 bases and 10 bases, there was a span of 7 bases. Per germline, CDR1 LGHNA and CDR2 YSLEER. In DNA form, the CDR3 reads TGCGCCAGCAGCCAAGAAGTGGGCTCACCCCTCCACTTT. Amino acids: CASSQEVGSPLHF.

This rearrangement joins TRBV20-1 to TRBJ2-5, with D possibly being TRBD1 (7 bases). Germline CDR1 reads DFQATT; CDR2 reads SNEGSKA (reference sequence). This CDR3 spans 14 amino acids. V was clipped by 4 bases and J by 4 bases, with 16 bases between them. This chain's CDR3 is CSATNRGGVETQYF. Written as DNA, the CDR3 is TGCAGTGCTACCAACAGGGGCGGGGTAGAGACCCAGTACTTC.

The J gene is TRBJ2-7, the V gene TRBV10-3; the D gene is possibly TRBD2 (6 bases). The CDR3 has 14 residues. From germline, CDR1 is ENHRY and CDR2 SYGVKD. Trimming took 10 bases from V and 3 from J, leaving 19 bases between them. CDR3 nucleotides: TGTGCCAGCAGCCCTTTATGGGGGGACTACGAGCAGTACTTC. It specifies CASSPLWGDYEQYF.

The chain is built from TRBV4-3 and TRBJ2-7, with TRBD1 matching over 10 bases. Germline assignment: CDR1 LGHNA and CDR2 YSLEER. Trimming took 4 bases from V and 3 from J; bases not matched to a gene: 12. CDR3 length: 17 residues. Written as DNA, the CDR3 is TGCGCCAGCAGCCTAAACGCCGGGACAGGGGCCGACTACGAGCAGTACTTC. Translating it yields CASSLNAGTGADYEQYF.

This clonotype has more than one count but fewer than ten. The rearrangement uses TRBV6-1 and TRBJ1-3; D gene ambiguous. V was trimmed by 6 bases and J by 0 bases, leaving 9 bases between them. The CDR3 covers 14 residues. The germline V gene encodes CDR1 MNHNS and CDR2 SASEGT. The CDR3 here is CASREGRSGNTIYF. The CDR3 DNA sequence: TGTGCCAGCAGGGAGGGTCGCTCTGGAAACACCATATATTTT.

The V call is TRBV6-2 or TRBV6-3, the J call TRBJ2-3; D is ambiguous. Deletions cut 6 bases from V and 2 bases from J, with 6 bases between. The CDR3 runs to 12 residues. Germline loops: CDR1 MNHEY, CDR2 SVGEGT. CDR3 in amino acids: CASRTPTDTQYF. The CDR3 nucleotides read TGTGCCAGCAGGACTCCCACAGATACGCAGTATTTT.